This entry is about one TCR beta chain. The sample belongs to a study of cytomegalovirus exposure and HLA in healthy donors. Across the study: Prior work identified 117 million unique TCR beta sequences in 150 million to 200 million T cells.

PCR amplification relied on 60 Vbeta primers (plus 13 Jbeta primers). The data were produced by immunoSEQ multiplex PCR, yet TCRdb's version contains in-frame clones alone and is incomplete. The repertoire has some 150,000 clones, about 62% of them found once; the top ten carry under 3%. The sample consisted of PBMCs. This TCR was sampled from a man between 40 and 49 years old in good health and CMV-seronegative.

In DNA form, the CDR3 reads TGTGCCAGCAGATCAACAGGGGATACGCAGTATTTT. This sequence encodes CASRSTGDTQYF. This chain joins TRBV6-5 and TRBJ2-3; weak D call: TRBD1 (6 bases). V lost 6 bases to trimming and J lost 6 bases, with 10 bases between them. This CDR3 region has 12 residues. Germline assignment: CDR1 MNHEY and CDR2 SVGAGI.